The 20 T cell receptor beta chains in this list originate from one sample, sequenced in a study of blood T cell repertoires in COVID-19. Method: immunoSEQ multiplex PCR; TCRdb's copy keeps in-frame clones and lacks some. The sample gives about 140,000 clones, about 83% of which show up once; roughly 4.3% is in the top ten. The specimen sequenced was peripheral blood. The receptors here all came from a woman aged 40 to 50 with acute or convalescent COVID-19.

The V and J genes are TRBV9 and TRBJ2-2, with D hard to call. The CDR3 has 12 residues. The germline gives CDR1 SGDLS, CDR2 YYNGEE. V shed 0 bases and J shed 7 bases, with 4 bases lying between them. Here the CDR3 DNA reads TGTGCCAGCAGCGTAGCTAGCGGGGAGCTGTTTTTT. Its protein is CASSVASGELFF.

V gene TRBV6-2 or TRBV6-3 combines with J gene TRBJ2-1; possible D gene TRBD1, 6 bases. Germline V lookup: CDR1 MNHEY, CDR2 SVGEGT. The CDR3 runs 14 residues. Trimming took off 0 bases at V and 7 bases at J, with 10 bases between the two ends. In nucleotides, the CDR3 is TGTGCCAGCAGTTACTCGGGGGCCTGGAATGAGCAGTTCTTC. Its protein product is CASSYSGAWNEQFF.

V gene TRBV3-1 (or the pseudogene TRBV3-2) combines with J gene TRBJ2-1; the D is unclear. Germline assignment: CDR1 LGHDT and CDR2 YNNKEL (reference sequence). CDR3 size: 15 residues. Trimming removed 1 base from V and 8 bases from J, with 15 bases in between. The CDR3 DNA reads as TGTGCCAGCAGCCAAGGAAGCGTGTTCATACATGAGCAGTTCTTC. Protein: CASSQGSVFIHEQFF.

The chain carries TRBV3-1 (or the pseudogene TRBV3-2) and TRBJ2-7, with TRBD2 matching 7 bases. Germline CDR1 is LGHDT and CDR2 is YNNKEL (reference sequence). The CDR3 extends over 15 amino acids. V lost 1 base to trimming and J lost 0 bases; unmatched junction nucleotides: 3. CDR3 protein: CASSQAIAGSYEQYF. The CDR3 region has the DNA TGTGCCAGCAGCCAAGCGATAGCGGGCTCCTACGAGCAGTACTTC.

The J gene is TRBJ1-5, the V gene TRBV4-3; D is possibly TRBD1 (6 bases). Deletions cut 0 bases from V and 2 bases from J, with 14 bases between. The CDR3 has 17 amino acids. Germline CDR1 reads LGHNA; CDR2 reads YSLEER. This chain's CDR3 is CASSQDGGREGNQPQHF. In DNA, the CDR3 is TGCGCCAGCAGCCAAGATGGGGGGCGGGAGGGCAATCAGCCCCAGCATTTT.

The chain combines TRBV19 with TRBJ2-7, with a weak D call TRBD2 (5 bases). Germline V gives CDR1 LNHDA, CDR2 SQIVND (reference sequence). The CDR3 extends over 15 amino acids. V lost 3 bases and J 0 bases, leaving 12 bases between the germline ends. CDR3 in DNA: TGTGCCAGTAGTATGAGGGAAACGGGCTCCTACGAGCAGTACTTC. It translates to CASSMRETGSYEQYF.

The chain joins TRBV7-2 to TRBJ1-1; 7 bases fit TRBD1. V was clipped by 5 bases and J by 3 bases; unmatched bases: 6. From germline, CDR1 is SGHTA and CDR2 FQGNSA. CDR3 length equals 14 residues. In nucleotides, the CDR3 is TGTGCCAGCAGCGACCAGGGGGAGTACACTGAAGCTTTCTTT. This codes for CASSDQGEYTEAFF.

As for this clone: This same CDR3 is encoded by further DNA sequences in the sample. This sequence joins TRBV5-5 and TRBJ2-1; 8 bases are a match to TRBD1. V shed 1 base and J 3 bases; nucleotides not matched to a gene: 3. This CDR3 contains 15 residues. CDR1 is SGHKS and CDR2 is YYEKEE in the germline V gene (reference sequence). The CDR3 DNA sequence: TGTGCCAGCAGCTTGTTGGACAGGGACTACAATGAGCAGTTCTTC. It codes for CASSLLDRDYNEQFF.

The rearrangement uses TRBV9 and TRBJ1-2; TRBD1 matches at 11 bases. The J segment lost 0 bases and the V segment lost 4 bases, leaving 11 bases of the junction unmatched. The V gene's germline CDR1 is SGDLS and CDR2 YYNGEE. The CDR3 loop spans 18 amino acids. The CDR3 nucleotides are TGTGCCAGCAGCCCCCCCTTAAGGGGACAGGGGGCTAACTATGGCTACACCTTC. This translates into CASSPPLRGQGANYGYTF.

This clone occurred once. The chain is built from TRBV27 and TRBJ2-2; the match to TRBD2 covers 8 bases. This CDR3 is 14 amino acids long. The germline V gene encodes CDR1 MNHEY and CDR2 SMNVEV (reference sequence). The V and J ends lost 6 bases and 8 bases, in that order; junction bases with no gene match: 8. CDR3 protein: CASSPGGPRGELFF. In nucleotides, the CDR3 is TGTGCCAGCAGCCCGGGGGGGCCTAGGGGGGAGCTGTTTTTT.

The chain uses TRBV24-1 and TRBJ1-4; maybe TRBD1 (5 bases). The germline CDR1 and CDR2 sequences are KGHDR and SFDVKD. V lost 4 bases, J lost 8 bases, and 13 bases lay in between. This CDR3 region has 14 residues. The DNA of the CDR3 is TGTGCCACCAGTGAGGCAGGGAGGGGCGAAAAACTGTTTTTT. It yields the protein CATSEAGRGEKLFF.

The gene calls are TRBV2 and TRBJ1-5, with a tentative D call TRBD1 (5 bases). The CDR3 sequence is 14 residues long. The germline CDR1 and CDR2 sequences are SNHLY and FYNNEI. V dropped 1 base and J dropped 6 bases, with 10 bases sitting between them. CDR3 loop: CASSEVGGIQPQHF. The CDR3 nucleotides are TGTGCCAGCAGTGAAGTGGGGGGGATTCAGCCCCAGCATTTT.

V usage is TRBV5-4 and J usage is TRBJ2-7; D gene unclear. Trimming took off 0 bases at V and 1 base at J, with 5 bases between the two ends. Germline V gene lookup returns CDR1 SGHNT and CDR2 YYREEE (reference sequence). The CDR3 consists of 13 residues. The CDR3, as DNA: TGTGCCAGCAGCTTGGTACAGTCCTACGAGCAGTACTTC. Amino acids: CASSLVQSYEQYF.

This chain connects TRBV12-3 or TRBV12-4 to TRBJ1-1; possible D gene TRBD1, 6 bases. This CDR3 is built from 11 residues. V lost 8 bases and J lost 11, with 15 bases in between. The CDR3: CASGTAGVAFF. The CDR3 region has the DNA TGTGCCAGCGGAACCGCAGGGGTCGCTTTCTTT.

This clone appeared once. For the CDR3, the DNA is TGTGCCAGTAGTAGCCGGGACAGGATTGCAACTAATGAAAAACTGTTTTTT. This translates into CASSSRDRIATNEKLFF. This chain links TRBV19 with TRBJ1-4, with 8 nucleotides matching TRBD1. From germline, CDR1 is LNHDA and CDR2 SQIVND (reference sequence). Trimming cost V 4 bases and J 0 bases; bases outside gene matches: 7. The CDR3 length is 17 residues.

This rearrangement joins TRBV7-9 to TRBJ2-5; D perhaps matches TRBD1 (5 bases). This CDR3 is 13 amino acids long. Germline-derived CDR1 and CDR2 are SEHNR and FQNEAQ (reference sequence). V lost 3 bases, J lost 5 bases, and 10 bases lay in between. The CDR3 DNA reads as TGTGCCAGCAGCTTTTACCCAGGGGAGACCCAGTACTTC. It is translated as CASSFYPGETQYF.

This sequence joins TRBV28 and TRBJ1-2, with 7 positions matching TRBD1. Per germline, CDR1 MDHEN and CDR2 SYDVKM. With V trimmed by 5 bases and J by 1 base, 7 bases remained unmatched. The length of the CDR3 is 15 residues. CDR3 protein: CASSRQGRVNYGYTF. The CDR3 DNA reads TGTGCCAGCAGTAGACAGGGTCGGGTTAACTATGGCTACACCTTC.

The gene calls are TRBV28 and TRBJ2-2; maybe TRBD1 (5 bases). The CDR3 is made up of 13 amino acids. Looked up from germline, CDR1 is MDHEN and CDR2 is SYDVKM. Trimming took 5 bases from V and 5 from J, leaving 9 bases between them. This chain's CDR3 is CASSPYRTGELFF. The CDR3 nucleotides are TGTGCCAGCAGTCCCTACAGGACCGGGGAGCTGTTTTTT.

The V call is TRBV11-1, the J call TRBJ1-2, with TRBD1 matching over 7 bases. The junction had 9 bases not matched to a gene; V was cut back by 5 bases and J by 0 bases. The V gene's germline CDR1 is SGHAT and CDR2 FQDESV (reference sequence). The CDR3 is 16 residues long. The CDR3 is CASSPGQALSNYGYTF. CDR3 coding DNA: TGTGCCAGCAGCCCCGGACAGGCACTTTCTAACTATGGCTACACCTTC.

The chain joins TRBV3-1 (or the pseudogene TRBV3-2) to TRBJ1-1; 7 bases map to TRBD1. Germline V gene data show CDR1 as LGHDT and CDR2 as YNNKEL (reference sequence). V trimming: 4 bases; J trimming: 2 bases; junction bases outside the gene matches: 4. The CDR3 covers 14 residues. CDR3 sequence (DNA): TGTGCCAGCAGCCGGTGGGACAGTAACACTGAAGCTTTCTTT. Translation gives CASSRWDSNTEAFF.